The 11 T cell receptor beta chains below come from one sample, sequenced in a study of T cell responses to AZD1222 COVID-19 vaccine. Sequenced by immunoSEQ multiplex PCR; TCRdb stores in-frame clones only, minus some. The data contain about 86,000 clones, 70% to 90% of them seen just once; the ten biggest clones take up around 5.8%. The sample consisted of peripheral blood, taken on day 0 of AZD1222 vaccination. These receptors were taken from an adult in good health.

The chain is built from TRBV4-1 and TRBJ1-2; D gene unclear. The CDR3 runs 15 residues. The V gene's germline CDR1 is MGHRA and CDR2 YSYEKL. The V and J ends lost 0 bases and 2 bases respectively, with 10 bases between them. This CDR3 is CASSQDGEGNYGYTF. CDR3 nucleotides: TGCGCCAGCAGCCAAGACGGAGAGGGCAACTATGGCTACACCTTC.

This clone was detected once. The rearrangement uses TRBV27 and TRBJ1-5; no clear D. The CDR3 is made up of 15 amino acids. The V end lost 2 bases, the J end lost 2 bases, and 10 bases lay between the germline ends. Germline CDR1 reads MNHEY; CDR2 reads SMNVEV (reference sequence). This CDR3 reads CASSLRTEGNQPQHF. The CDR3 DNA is TGTGCCAGCAGTTTACGGACCGAAGGCAATCAGCCCCAGCATTTT.

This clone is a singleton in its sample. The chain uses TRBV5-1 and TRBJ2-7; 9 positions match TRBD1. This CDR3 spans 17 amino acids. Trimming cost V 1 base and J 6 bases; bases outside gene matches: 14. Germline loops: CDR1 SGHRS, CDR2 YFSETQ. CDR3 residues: CASSLPGSTGGWGEQYF. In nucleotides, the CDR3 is TGCGCCAGCAGCTTGCCCGGATCGACAGGGGGTTGGGGCGAGCAGTACTTC.

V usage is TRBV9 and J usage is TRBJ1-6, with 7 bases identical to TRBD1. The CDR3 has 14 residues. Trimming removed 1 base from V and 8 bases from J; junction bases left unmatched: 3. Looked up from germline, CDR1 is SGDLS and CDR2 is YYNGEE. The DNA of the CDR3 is TGTGCCAGCAGCGTAACAGGGGTACATTCACCCCTCCACTTT. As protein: CASSVTGVHSPLHF. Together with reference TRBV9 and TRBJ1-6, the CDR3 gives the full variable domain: DSGVTQTPKHLITATGQRVTLRCSPRSGDLSVYWYQQSLDQGLQFLIQYYNGEERAKGNILERFSAQQFPDLHSELNLSSLELGDSALYFCASSVTGVHSPLHFGNGTRLTVT.

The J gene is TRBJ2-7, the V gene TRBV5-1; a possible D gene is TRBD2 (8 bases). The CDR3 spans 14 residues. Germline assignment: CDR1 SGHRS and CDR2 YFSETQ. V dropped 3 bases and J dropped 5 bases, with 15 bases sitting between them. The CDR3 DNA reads TGCGCCAGCAGCTACTATAGCGGGACAGACGAGCAGTACTTC. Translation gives CASSYYSGTDEQYF.

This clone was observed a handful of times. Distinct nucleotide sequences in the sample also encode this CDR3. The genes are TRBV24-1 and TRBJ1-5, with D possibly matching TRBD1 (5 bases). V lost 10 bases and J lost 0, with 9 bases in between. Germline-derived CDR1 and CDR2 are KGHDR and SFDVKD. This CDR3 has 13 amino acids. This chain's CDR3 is CATQGYSNQPQHF. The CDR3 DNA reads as TGTGCCACGCAGGGCTATAGCAATCAGCCCCAGCATTTT.

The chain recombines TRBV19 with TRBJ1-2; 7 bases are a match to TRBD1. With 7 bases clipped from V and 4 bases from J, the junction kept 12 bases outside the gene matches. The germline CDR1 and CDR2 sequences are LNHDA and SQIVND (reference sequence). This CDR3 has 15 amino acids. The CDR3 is CASTAARDRLYGYTF. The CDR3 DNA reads TGTGCCAGTACCGCGGCCAGGGACAGACTCTATGGCTACACCTTC. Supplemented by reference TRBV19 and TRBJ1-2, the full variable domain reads DGGITQSPKYLFRKEGQNVTLSCEQNLNHDAMYWYRQDPGQGLRLIYYSQIVNDFQKGDIAEGYSVSREKKESFPLTVTSAQKNPTAFYLCASTAARDRLYGYTFGSGTRLTVV.

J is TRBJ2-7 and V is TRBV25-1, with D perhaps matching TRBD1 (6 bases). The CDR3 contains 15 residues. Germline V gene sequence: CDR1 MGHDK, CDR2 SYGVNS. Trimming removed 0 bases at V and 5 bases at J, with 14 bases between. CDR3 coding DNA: TGTGCCAGCAGTGAATATAAAGGGGGTAGGGACGAGCAGTACTTC. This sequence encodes CASSEYKGGRDEQYF.

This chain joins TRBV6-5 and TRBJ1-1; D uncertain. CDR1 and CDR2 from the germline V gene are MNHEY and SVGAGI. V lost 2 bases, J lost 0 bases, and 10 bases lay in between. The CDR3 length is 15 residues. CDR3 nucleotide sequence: TGTGCCAGCAGTTACATGAGGACCCTGAACACTGAAGCTTTCTTT. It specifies CASSYMRTLNTEAFF.

DNA of the CDR3: TGTGCCAGCAGTTTGGTAGGCCGGGCCGGGGAGCTGTTTTTT. Protein product: CASSLVGRAGELFF. This chain joins TRBV27 and TRBJ2-2, with D hard to call. Deletions cut 3 bases from V and 6 bases from J, with 11 bases between. CDR3 length equals 14 residues. Germline values: CDR1 MNHEY, CDR2 SMNVEV (reference sequence).

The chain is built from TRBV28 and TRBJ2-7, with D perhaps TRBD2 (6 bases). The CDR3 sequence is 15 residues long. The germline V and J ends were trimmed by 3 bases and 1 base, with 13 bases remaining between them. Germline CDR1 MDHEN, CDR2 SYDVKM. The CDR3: CASSFIPGESYEQYF. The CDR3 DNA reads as TGTGCCAGCAGTTTTATCCCGGGAGAGTCCTACGAGCAGTACTTC.